The 29 T cell receptor beta chains in this list originate from one sample, sequenced in a study of beta chain features in type 1 diabetes. The antigens of these receptors remain unknown. The investigators reverse transcribed all of the isolated RNA, so they sequenced expressed TCRB transcripts. Measured with immunoSEQ multiplex PCR; TCRdb has only the in-frame clones, and not every one. This sample has some 330,000 clones, with 10% to 15% found just once. Overall study results and limits: Type 1 diabetes patients had moderately but significantly shorter TCRB CDR3s in all four CD4+ subsets.

The sample taken for sequencing was naive CD4+ T cells from blood. These receptors all stem from a woman under 30 with type 1 diabetes.

The CDR3 here is CASSLGSGRAGANVLTF. For the CDR3, the DNA is TGTGCCAGCAGCTTAGGTAGCGGGAGGGCCGGGGCCAACGTCCTGACTTTC. The rearrangement uses TRBV13 and TRBJ2-6; 11 nucleotides align to TRBD2. Per the germline V gene, CDR1 is PRHDT and CDR2 is FYEKMQ (reference sequence). This CDR3 has 17 residues. J was trimmed by 4 bases and V by 0 bases; bases with no gene match: 2.

The chain uses TRBV29-1 and TRBJ2-3; 14 bases fit TRBD2. V lost 6 bases to trimming and J lost 11 bases; unmatched junction nucleotides: 10. From germline, CDR1 is SQVTM and CDR2 ANQGSEA. CDR3 length equals 14 residues. The CDR3 sequence: CSVIGLAGGWLQYF. The CDR3 bases are TGCAGCGTCATCGGACTAGCGGGAGGTTGGTTGCAGTATTTT.

The J gene is TRBJ1-2, the V gene TRBV7-2; the D is unclear. V lost 3 bases, J lost 2 bases, and 7 bases lay in between. Germline V CDR1 and CDR2: SGHTA, FQGNSA. CDR3 length: 13 amino acids. CDR3 residues: CASSFDGNYGYTF. The CDR3 bases are TGTGCCAGCAGCTTTGACGGGAACTATGGCTACACCTTC.

This clone was seen a handful of times. This rearrangement joins TRBV11-3 to TRBJ2-7; tentative D call: TRBD1 (5 bases). Per germline, CDR1 SGHNT and CDR2 YENEEA. V was cut by 5 bases and J by 5 bases, with 10 bases left in between. The CDR3 loop spans 12 amino acids. The CDR3 DNA is TGTGCCAGCAGCCCCGAGACAGACGAGCAGTACTTC. Its translation: CASSPETDEQYF.

This clone was seen a few times. The chain employs TRBV7-9 and TRBJ2-7; 8 bases agree with TRBD1. Unmatched junction bases numbered 3, after V lost 0 bases and J lost 5 bases. Germline-derived CDR1 and CDR2 are SEHNR and FQNEAQ (reference sequence). This CDR3 comprises 14 residues. CDR3 coding DNA: TGTGCCAGCAGCTTAGCGGACAGGGCCCACGAGCAGTACTTC. Translated, it gives CASSLADRAHEQYF. The whole variable domain, filled in from reference TRBV7-9 and TRBJ2-7, reads DTGVSQNPRHKITKRGQNVTFRCDPISEHNRLYWYRQTLGQGPEFLTYFQNEAQLEKSRLLSDRFSAERPKGSFSTLEIQRTEQGDSAMYLCASSLADRAHEQYFGPGTRLTVT.

The sample holds a few counts of this clone. This sample also contains other DNA sequences that code for the same CDR3. This chain connects TRBV9 to TRBJ2-5, with 10 bases identical to TRBD2. Trimming removed 3 bases from V and 2 bases from J; junction bases left unmatched: 1. Germline V lookup: CDR1 SGDLS, CDR2 YYNGEE. There are 14 residues in the CDR3. CDR3 sequence reads: CASSGSGGQETQYF. DNA of the CDR3: TGTGCCAGCAGCGGTAGCGGGGGGCAAGAGACCCAGTACTTC.

This clone was detected only a few times. This chain connects TRBV29-1 to TRBJ2-2; 8 nucleotides align to TRBD1. V shed 3 bases, J shed 2 bases, and the junction held 5 bases outside the gene matches. The CDR3 is made up of 15 amino acids. CDR1 and CDR2 (germline): SQVTM, ANQGSEA. CDR3 DNA sequence: TGCAGCGTTGATTGGGGACAGGTCAACACCGGGGAGCTGTTTTTT. It encodes CSVDWGQVNTGELFF.

This chain links TRBV15 with TRBJ2-1, with D possibly matching TRBD1 (5 bases). The CDR3 has 18 amino acids. Trimming stripped 0 bases from V and 9 bases from J, with 24 bases between. The germline V gene has CDR1 LNHNV and CDR2 YYDKDF (reference sequence). CDR3 region: CATSRDPTAGWSDREQFF. The DNA for the CDR3 is TGTGCCACCAGCAGAGATCCCACAGCAGGGTGGTCAGATCGTGAGCAGTTCTTC.

This clone has just a few counts. The chain combines TRBV7-2 with TRBJ1-1; TRBD1 is a possible D gene (6 bases). The CDR3 length is 17 residues. Germline CDR1 and CDR2: SGHTA and FQGNSA. Between the trimmed V and J ends, which lost 3 bases and 3 bases, there was a span of 20 bases. DNA of the CDR3: TGTGCCAGCAGCTTTTGGACCCAGGGGCTTGGGTACACTGAAGCTTTCTTT. It yields the protein CASSFWTQGLGYTEAFF.

The rearrangement uses TRBV7-7 and TRBJ2-7; 8 nucleotides line up with TRBD1. This CDR3 spans 11 amino acids. V shed 4 bases and J 12 bases; nucleotides not matched to a gene: 5. CDR1 and CDR2 from the germline V gene are SSHAT and FNYEAQ (reference sequence). CDR3 bases: TGTGCCAGCAGCTCTGGACAGGGACTGTACTTC. Its protein product is CASSSGQGLYF.

The chain carries TRBV11-2 and TRBJ2-2; D possibly corresponds to TRBD1 (6 bases). CDR1 SGHAT and CDR2 FQNNGV come from the germline V gene. The CDR3 runs 15 residues. Trimming removed 5 bases from V and 4 bases from J, with 14 bases in between. The CDR3 nucleotides are TGTGCCAGCAGCCTACCGGGACAAAGCACCGGGGAGCTGTTTTTT. The encoded protein is CASSLPGQSTGELFF.

The table lists this clone with a few counts. The chain joins TRBV30 to TRBJ2-7; TRBD2 matches at 11 bases. The germline V gene has CDR1 GTSNPN and CDR2 SVGIG (reference sequence). V gave up 3 bases and J gave up 6 bases; unmatched junction bases: 10. This CDR3 spans 15 amino acids. The CDR3 nucleotides are TGTGCCTGGAGATATAGCGGGAGGGGGGTCGGCGAGCAGTACTTC. Encoded protein: CAWRYSGRGVGEQYF.

J is TRBJ2-1 and V is TRBV30; D is perhaps TRBD2 (6 bases). Germline V gene sequence: CDR1 GTSNPN, CDR2 SVGIG (reference sequence). The CDR3 loop spans 11 amino acids. Trimming removed 0 bases from V and 15 bases from J, with 12 bases in between. The CDR3 DNA is TGTGCCTGGAGTGTAGGAGGGGATTCGTTCTTC. Translating gives CAWSVGGDSFF. The full variable domain, in which reference TRBV30 and TRBJ2-1 provide the parts outside the CDR3, is SQTIHQWPATLVQPVGSPLSLECTVEGTSNPNLYWYRQAAGRGLQLLFYSVGIGQISSEVPQNLSASRPQDRQFILSSKKLLLSDSGFYLCAWSVGGDSFFGPGTRLTVL.

This clone was found a few times. The CDR3 loop reads CASSRGTYYGYTF. The CDR3 bases are TGTGCCAGCAGCCGCGGAACCTACTATGGCTACACCTTC. The genes are TRBV11-2 and TRBJ1-2; D gene unclear. The germline V gene has CDR1 SGHAT and CDR2 FQNNGV. V dropped 5 bases and J dropped 3 bases, with 10 bases sitting between them. The CDR3 runs to 13 residues.

The chain has TRBV29-1 and TRBJ2-7, with TRBD2 identical over 7 bases. CDR3 length: 14 amino acids. Trimming at V came to 7 bases and at J to 3 bases, leaving 12 bases not matched to a gene. Germline CDR1 and CDR2: SQVTM and ANQGSEA. This CDR3 reads CSATGGSPFYEQYF. Here the CDR3 DNA reads TGCAGCGCCACTGGCGGGAGCCCATTCTACGAGCAGTACTTC.

The CDR3 bases are TGTGCCAGTAGAAGAGCGGGGGCCGGGGAGCTGTTTTTT. This codes for CASRRAGAGELFF. The chain carries TRBV19 and TRBJ2-2; 8 bases line up with TRBD2. The germline CDR1 and CDR2 sequences are LNHDA and SQIVND (reference sequence). CDR3 length equals 13 residues. Trimming at V came to 6 bases and at J to 6 bases, leaving 3 bases not matched to a gene. Combining the CDR3 with reference TRBV19 and TRBJ2-2 gives the whole variable domain DGGITQSPKYLFRKEGQNVTLSCEQNLNHDAMYWYRQDPGQGLRLIYYSQIVNDFQKGDIAEGYSVSREKKESFPLTVTSAQKNPTAFYLCASRRAGAGELFFGEGSRLTVL.

This clone has only a few counts. The V call is TRBV30, the J call TRBJ1-4; perhaps TRBD1 as D (5 bases). V was cut by 3 bases and J by 7 bases, with 18 bases left in between. This CDR3 is 15 amino acids long. CDR1 is GTSNPN, CDR2 SVGIG, per germline (reference sequence). The chain's CDR3 is CAWSADNGLSEKLFF. In nucleotides, the CDR3 is TGTGCCTGGAGCGCGGACAACGGGTTGAGTGAAAAACTGTTTTTT.

J is TRBJ2-2 and V is TRBV7-3, with no clear D. CDR1 and CDR2 (germline): SGHTA, FQGTGA. CDR3 size: 11 residues. Trimming removed 11 bases at V and 8 bases at J, with 12 bases between. This chain's CDR3 is CASGFGGELFF. The CDR3 region has the DNA TGTGCCTCAGGCTTCGGAGGGGAGCTGTTTTTT.

The chain combines TRBV30 with TRBJ1-2; 9 nucleotides align to TRBD1. Germline loops: CDR1 GTSNPN, CDR2 SVGIG (reference sequence). J was trimmed by 8 bases and V by 5 bases; bases with no gene match: 6. CDR3 length: 12 residues. The CDR3 here is CAWARDRVGYTF. CDR3 coding DNA: TGTGCCTGGGCCCGGGACAGGGTGGGCTACACCTTC.

In this sample, this clone turned up a few times. The V gene is TRBV7-9, the J gene TRBJ2-7, with 13 bases that match TRBD2. The CDR3 has 15 amino acids. The J segment lost 1 base and the V segment lost 5 bases, leaving 2 bases of the junction unmatched. Germline values: CDR1 SEHNR, CDR2 FQNEAQ (reference sequence). The CDR3 nucleotides read TGTGCCAGCAGCCAGACTAGCGGGAGGTCCTACGAGCAGTACTTC. Protein sequence: CASSQTSGRSYEQYF.

The chain joins TRBV5-4 to TRBJ2-1; 7 bases line up with TRBD1. From germline, CDR1 is SGHNT and CDR2 YYREEE (reference sequence). V lost 0 bases, J lost 6 bases, and 6 bases stayed unmatched. This CDR3 has 15 residues. The chain's CDR3 is CASSLGQGDANEQFF. Written as DNA, the CDR3 is TGTGCCAGCAGCTTGGGACAGGGTGATGCCAATGAGCAGTTCTTC.

This clone was recorded a few times. The V and J genes are TRBV9 and TRBJ2-2; tentative D call: TRBD2 (6 bases). The length of the CDR3 is 15 residues. Trimming took off 3 bases at V and 3 bases at J, with 12 bases between the two ends. CDR1 is SGDLS, CDR2 YYNGEE, per germline. This CDR3 is CASSAGTHHTGELFF. The DNA of the CDR3 is TGTGCCAGCAGCGCCGGGACTCATCACACCGGGGAGCTGTTTTTT. Full variable domain (rest looked up from reference TRBV9 and TRBJ2-2): DSGVTQTPKHLITATGQRVTLRCSPRSGDLSVYWYQQSLDQGLQFLIQYYNGEERAKGNILERFSAQQFPDLHSELNLSSLELGDSALYFCASSAGTHHTGELFFGEGSRLTVL.

This sequence joins TRBV18 and TRBJ2-7; a weak D match, TRBD2 (5 bases). Germline V gene data show CDR1 as KGHSH and CDR2 as LQKENI. The CDR3 sequence is 14 residues long. The germline V and J ends were trimmed by 2 bases and 0 bases, with 8 bases remaining between them. The CDR3 region has the DNA TGTGCCAGCTCACCATCCGGGAACTCCTACGAGCAGTACTTC. Protein product: CASSPSGNSYEQYF.

There are a few counts of this clone. The V and J genes are TRBV7-9 and TRBJ1-4, with TRBD1 matching 10 bases. The V segment lost 4 bases and the J segment 5 bases; nucleotides outside the gene matches: 1. Per the germline V gene, CDR1 is SEHNR and CDR2 is FQNEAQ (reference sequence). The CDR3 totals 14 residues. The CDR3 spells CASSWGQGNEKLFF. The DNA for the CDR3 is TGTGCCAGCAGCTGGGGACAGGGGAATGAAAAACTGTTTTTT.

The V and J genes are TRBV9 and TRBJ1-2, with D possibly matching TRBD1 (5 bases). Germline V gene lookup returns CDR1 SGDLS and CDR2 YYNGEE. Trimming stripped 0 bases from V and 3 bases from J, with 12 bases between. The CDR3 loop spans 15 amino acids. The CDR3 sequence is CASSVDSGGDYGYTF. The CDR3, as DNA: TGTGCCAGCAGCGTAGATTCCGGGGGGGACTATGGCTACACCTTC.

This sequence joins TRBV20-1 and TRBJ2-7, with D uncertain. V was clipped by 1 base and J by 3 bases, with 4 bases between them. This CDR3 spans 11 amino acids. Germline CDR1 reads DFQATT; CDR2 reads SNEGSKA (reference sequence). The CDR3 is CSARVDYEQYF. CDR3 in DNA: TGCAGTGCTAGAGTAGACTACGAGCAGTACTTC.

The chain carries TRBV5-1 and TRBJ2-1; D might be TRBD1 (6 bases). Per the germline V gene, CDR1 is SGHRS and CDR2 is YFSETQ. This CDR3 region has 15 residues. V lost 5 bases and J 4 bases, leaving 16 bases between the germline ends. DNA of the CDR3: TGCGCCAGCAGGGTTGTCAGGGGTCCATACAATGAGCAGTTCTTC. Translating it yields CASRVVRGPYNEQFF.

There are a few counts of this clone. The chain employs TRBV28 and TRBJ2-1, with D unclear. CDR3 size: 11 residues. V was trimmed by 3 bases and J by 9 bases, leaving 6 bases between them. Germline assignment: CDR1 MDHEN and CDR2 SYDVKM. The CDR3 bases are TGTGCCAGCAGTTTTGTCAGTGAGCAGTTCTTC. Protein product: CASSFVSEQFF.

This chain uses TRBV2 with TRBJ2-2, with 12 nucleotides matching TRBD2. V lost 6 bases, J lost 4 bases, and 6 bases stayed unmatched. CDR3 length: 16 residues. Germline loops: CDR1 SNHLY, CDR2 FYNNEI. The CDR3 DNA reads as TGTGCCAGCAGGAAGACTAGCGGGGGCGGCACCGGGGAGCTGTTTTTT. Amino acids: CASRKTSGGGTGELFF.